The 28 T cell receptor beta chains below were found in one sample sequenced in a study of blood T cell repertoires in COVID-19. Using immunoSEQ multiplex PCR, the repertoire was profiled, and TCRdb retains in-frame clones only, with some absent. This table holds some 340,000 clones, around 85% found once. Material for sequencing was peripheral blood. The receptors derive from a woman younger than 35 with acute or convalescent COVID-19.

The V and J genes are TRBV29-1 and TRBJ2-7; 8 nucleotides agree with TRBD1. This CDR3 contains 14 residues. V dropped 6 bases and J dropped 2; count of bases not matched to a gene: 9. Germline V gene lookup returns CDR1 SQVTM and CDR2 ANQGSEA. CDR3 in amino acids: CSVALGRGPYEQYF. The CDR3 DNA sequence: TGCAGCGTGGCATTAGGCAGGGGGCCCTACGAGCAGTACTTC.

The chain carries TRBV4-2 and TRBJ2-3, with 8 bases that match TRBD2. The V gene's germline CDR1 is LGHNA and CDR2 YNFKEQ. The CDR3 has 17 amino acids. V shed 0 bases and J 8 bases; nucleotides not matched to a gene: 13. The CDR3 is CASSQEESRGASGTQYF. The DNA for the CDR3 is TGTGCCAGCAGCCAAGAGGAATCGCGGGGGGCCAGCGGTACGCAGTATTTT.

The V and J genes are TRBV2 and TRBJ2-5; 11 nucleotides agree with TRBD1. CDR1 is SNHLY, CDR2 FYNNEI, per germline. The CDR3 is 15 residues long. V was clipped by 6 bases and J by 4 bases; unmatched bases: 7. The CDR3 reads CASRDGQGAAETQYF. In DNA, the CDR3 is TGTGCCAGCAGGGATGGACAGGGGGCTGCAGAGACCCAGTACTTC. Supplemented by reference TRBV2 and TRBJ2-5, the full variable domain reads EPEVTQTPSHQVTQMGQEVILRCVPISNHLYFYWYRQILGQKVEFLVSFYNNEISEKSEIFDDQFSVERPDGSNFTLKIRSTKLEDSAMYFCASRDGQGAAETQYFGPGTRLLVL.

This chain links TRBV14 with TRBJ1-6; no clear D. CDR1 is SGHDN and CDR2 is FVKESK in the germline V gene. V was shortened by 1 base and J by 8 bases, with 9 bases between the two germline ends. This CDR3 is 14 amino acids long. The CDR3 is CASSQASGYSPLHF. DNA for the CDR3: TGTGCCAGCAGCCAAGCTTCGGGATATTCACCCCTCCACTTT.

This clone was recorded only once. The rearrangement uses TRBV9 and TRBJ2-7; D remains unclear. Germline CDR1 reads SGDLS; CDR2 reads YYNGEE. The CDR3 has 13 residues. V lost 2 bases to trimming and J lost 5 bases, with 11 bases between them. The CDR3 region has the DNA TGTGCCAGCAGCGTTAACGGGTGGGACGAGCAGTACTTC. It codes for CASSVNGWDEQYF.

This chain links TRBV6-6 with TRBJ1-2, with 10 bases lining up with TRBD1. Looked up from germline, CDR1 is MNHNY and CDR2 is SVGAGI (reference sequence). CDR3 size: 15 residues. With V trimmed by 6 bases and J by 5 bases, 9 bases remained unmatched. The CDR3, as DNA: TGTGCCAGCAGCTCCGGGACAGGGGCCCTTTATGGCTACACCTTC. It is translated as CASSSGTGALYGYTF.

The rearrangement joins TRBV28 to TRBJ1-2, with 7 nucleotides matching TRBD1. Germline V gene lookup returns CDR1 MDHEN and CDR2 SYDVKM. The trim removed 6 bases at V and 14 bases at J, leaving 9 bases unmatched. This CDR3 comprises 11 residues. CDR3 DNA: TGTGCCAGCAGAACTCCAGGGGGTTGTACCTTC. Translation: CASRTPGGCTF.

J is TRBJ1-1 and V is TRBV6-5; possible D gene TRBD1, 5 bases. CDR1 is MNHEY and CDR2 is SVGAGI in the germline V gene. Trimming left V 2 bases short and J 1 base short, with 8 bases between. The CDR3 sequence is 14 residues long. CDR3 nucleotide sequence: TGTGCCAGCAGTTACGTCAGGGCGAACACTGAAGCTTTCTTT. As protein: CASSYVRANTEAFF.

The V and J genes are TRBV19 and TRBJ1-2; perhaps TRBD1 as D (5 bases). Per germline, CDR1 LNHDA and CDR2 SQIVND (reference sequence). With 4 bases removed from V and 8 bases from J, the gap between germline ends came to 26 bases. This CDR3 has 17 residues. In DNA, the CDR3 is TGTGCCAGTAGTAACAAATTCCGGGACTGGAATTCGGGAGGCTACACCTTC. It specifies CASSNKFRDWNSGGYTF.

The J gene is TRBJ1-1, the V gene TRBV9; no clear D. Trimming took 0 bases from V and 1 from J, leaving 13 bases between them. The CDR3 is 16 residues long. Germline V CDR1 and CDR2: SGDLS, YYNGEE. CDR3 DNA sequence: TGTGCCAGCAGCGTAGTAGCCCCCCCAGAGAACACTGAAGCTTTCTTT. Translated, it gives CASSVVAPPENTEAFF.

The rearrangement joins TRBV12-3 or TRBV12-4 to TRBJ1-2; possible D gene TRBD1, 6 bases. The CDR3 totals 13 residues. V lost 6 bases and J 6 bases, leaving 14 bases between the germline ends. The CDR3, as DNA: TGTGCCAGCAGCCCGGGACAAGGGGATGGCTACACCTTC. Encoded protein: CASSPGQGDGYTF.

This chain connects TRBV11-2 to TRBJ1-2; weak D call: TRBD1 (5 bases). CDR1 is SGHAT, CDR2 FQNNGV, per germline. V was trimmed by 5 bases and J by 7 bases, leaving 17 bases between them. This CDR3 spans 14 amino acids. The chain's CDR3 is CASSPESQGIGYTF. In nucleotides, the CDR3 is TGTGCCAGCAGCCCAGAATCCCAGGGAATTGGCTACACCTTC. The full variable domain, rest sourced from reference TRBV11-2 and TRBJ1-2, is EAGVAQSPRYKIIEKRQSVAFWCNPISGHATLYWYQQILGQGPKLLIQFQNNGVVDDSQLPKDRFSAERLKGVDSTLKIQPAKLEDSAVYLCASSPESQGIGYTFGSGTRLTVV.

V and J are TRBV10-1 and TRBJ1-2; no firm D call. The CDR3 runs to 10 residues. Germline loops: CDR1 WNHNN, CDR2 SYGVQD (reference sequence). Trimming left V 3 bases short and J 9 bases short, with 5 bases between. CDR3 DNA: TGCGCCAGCAGTGACCCTAGCTACACCTTC. Translated: CASSDPSYTF.

The V call is TRBV5-6, the J call TRBJ1-6, with 7 bases identical to TRBD1. The CDR3 is 16 amino acids. Losses at the gene ends were 4 bases for V and 7 bases for J; bases not matched to a gene: 11. Germline CDR1 reads SGHDT; CDR2 reads YYEEEE. The CDR3 loop is CASSPIRDSLNSPLHF. CDR3 bases: TGTGCCAGCAGCCCCATCCGGGACAGCCTAAATTCACCCCTCCACTTT.

As DNA, the CDR3 is TGTGCCAGCAGTTTGCGTGAGCTCAATCAGCCCCAGCATTTT. Translated: CASSLRELNQPQHF. This chain links TRBV28 with TRBJ1-5; D is ambiguous. The V end lost 3 bases, the J end lost 3 bases, and 9 bases lay between the germline ends. The CDR3 runs to 14 residues. Germline CDR1 and CDR2: MDHEN and SYDVKM. The full variable domain, with the rest looked up from reference TRBV28 and TRBJ1-5, is DVKVTQSSRYLVKRTGEKVFLECVQDMDHENMFWYRQDPGLGLRLIYFSYDVKMKEKGDIPEGYSVSREKKERFSLILESASTNQTSMYLCASSLRELNQPQHFGDGTRLSIL.

CDR3 in amino acids: CSVEDRASGKWGEQFF. For the CDR3, the DNA is TGCAGCGTTGAAGATAGGGCTAGCGGGAAGTGGGGTGAGCAGTTCTTC. This chain joins TRBV29-1 and TRBJ2-1, with 9 bases fitting TRBD2. This CDR3 comprises 16 residues. The V gene end was trimmed by 0 bases and the J gene end by 9 bases; junction bases not matched to a gene: 12. Looked up from germline, CDR1 is SQVTM and CDR2 is ANQGSEA.

On this clone: A read error is possible here, since a much larger clone lies one base away. The chain employs TRBV6-6 and TRBJ1-1, with D possibly TRBD1 on 5 matching bases. The ends were cut back, 2 bases at V and 4 bases at J, with 8 bases in the middle. The CDR3 is 13 amino acids. Looked up from germline, CDR1 is MNHNY and CDR2 is SVGAGI (reference sequence). In nucleotides, the CDR3 is TGTGCCAGCAGTTACGGGGGGAGCACTGAAGCTTTCTTT. Residues: CASSYGGSTEAFF.

CDR3 residues: CAWRGWGEPLSNQPQHF. CDR3 in DNA: TGTGCCTGGAGGGGCTGGGGGGAACCCCTTAGCAATCAGCCCCAGCATTTT. The chain recombines TRBV30 with TRBJ1-5; a weak D match, TRBD1 (5 bases). Germline CDR1 GTSNPN, CDR2 SVGIG (reference sequence). This CDR3 has 17 residues. Deletions cut 3 bases from V and 0 bases from J, with 18 bases between. The variable domain in full, completed from reference TRBV30 and TRBJ1-5, reads SQTIHQWPATLVQPVGSPLSLECTVEGTSNPNLYWYRQAAGRGLQLLFYSVGIGQISSEVPQNLSASRPQDRQFILSSKKLLLSDSGFYLCAWRGWGEPLSNQPQHFGDGTRLSIL.

The chain recombines TRBV9 with TRBJ2-3, with unresolved D. The CDR3 length is 16 residues. Trimming left V 0 bases short and J 2 bases short, with 13 bases between. Per germline, CDR1 SGDLS and CDR2 YYNGEE. CDR3 in DNA: TGTGCCAGCAGCGTAGCTAGGTACCAATCCACAGATACGCAGTATTTT. It translates to CASSVARYQSTDTQYF. Combining the CDR3 with reference TRBV9 and TRBJ2-3 gives the whole variable domain DSGVTQTPKHLITATGQRVTLRCSPRSGDLSVYWYQQSLDQGLQFLIQYYNGEERAKGNILERFSAQQFPDLHSELNLSSLELGDSALYFCASSVARYQSTDTQYFGPGTRLTVL.

This sequence joins TRBV29-1 and TRBJ1-1; 7 bases line up with TRBD1. From germline, CDR1 is SQVTM and CDR2 ANQGSEA. The ends lost 8 bases at V and 0 bases at J; junction bases unmatched: 6. The CDR3 contains 13 residues. CDR3 in DNA: TGCAGCTCCTCGACAGGGTTGAACACTGAAGCTTTCTTT. It codes for CSSSTGLNTEAFF.

The chain links TRBV5-1 to TRBJ1-6; tentative D call: TRBD1 (6 bases). CDR3 length: 15 residues. Trimming left V 0 bases short and J 10 bases short, with 14 bases between. CDR1 and CDR2 (germline): SGHRS, YFSETQ. The CDR3 nucleotides read TGCGCCAGCAGCTTGGAGGGGGGGATGCAGTCACCCCTCCACTTT. It codes for CASSLEGGMQSPLHF.

The chain carries TRBV30 and TRBJ2-2; 10 nucleotides agree with TRBD2. V lost 5 bases, J lost 2 bases, and 5 bases stayed unmatched. Germline-derived CDR1 and CDR2 are GTSNPN and SVGIG (reference sequence). The CDR3 extends over 15 amino acids. Here the CDR3 DNA reads TGTGCCTGGCGTAGCGGGGGGCTTAACACCGGGGAGCTGTTTTTT. Amino acids: CAWRSGGLNTGELFF.

This chain connects TRBV27 to TRBJ2-1; TRBD1 might be the D (5 bases). Looked up from germline, CDR1 is MNHEY and CDR2 is SMNVEV (reference sequence). The V gene lost 6 bases and the J gene lost 3 bases, with 12 bases spanning the gap. The CDR3 extends over 14 amino acids. CDR3 region: CASRGREFYNEQFF. In DNA, the CDR3 is TGTGCCAGCAGAGGCAGGGAATTCTACAATGAGCAGTTCTTC.

The chain couples TRBV20-1 to TRBJ2-7; D uncertain. Germline V gene data show CDR1 as DFQATT and CDR2 as SNEGSKA (reference sequence). The CDR3 consists of 15 residues. V lost 3 bases to trimming and J lost 1 base, with 16 bases between them. The CDR3 DNA is TGCAGTGCTAGTACAGCCGACCACTTTTCCTACGAGCAGTACTTC. Protein: CSASTADHFSYEQYF.

This clone is a singleton in its sample. The chain joins TRBV5-1 to TRBJ1-1; D possibly corresponds to TRBD1 (6 bases). Trimming removed 0 bases from V and 0 bases from J, with 12 bases in between. Per germline, CDR1 SGHRS and CDR2 YFSETQ. The CDR3 sequence is 16 residues long. The CDR3 bases are TGCGCCAGCAGCTTGGCCAGGGGATCCATGAACACTGAAGCTTTCTTT. Protein sequence: CASSLARGSMNTEAFF.

The chain joins TRBV7-9 to TRBJ2-7; TRBD1 matches at 9 bases. The V gene's germline CDR1 is SEHNR and CDR2 FQNEAQ (reference sequence). CDR3 length: 15 residues. The trim removed 3 bases at V and 2 bases at J, leaving 5 bases unmatched. CDR3: CASSFDRGDPYEQYF. Here the CDR3 DNA reads TGTGCCAGCAGCTTCGACAGGGGGGACCCCTACGAGCAGTACTTC.

The J gene is TRBJ1-5, the V gene TRBV14; D uncertain. This CDR3 comprises 13 residues. Germline V gene data show CDR1 as SGHDN and CDR2 as FVKESK. V lost 4 bases and J lost 4, with 8 bases in between. In DNA, the CDR3 is TGTGCCAGCAGCCCGGGTTCGAATCAGCCCCAGCATTTT. It yields the protein CASSPGSNQPQHF.

This clone was seen just once. The chain carries TRBV9 and TRBJ1-2; 8 positions match TRBD1. Trimming at V came to 5 bases and at J to 1 base, leaving 7 bases not matched to a gene. Germline assignment: CDR1 SGDLS and CDR2 YYNGEE. The CDR3 consists of 15 residues. CDR3 protein: CASSSQGAYNYGYTF. The CDR3 DNA follows: TGTGCCAGCAGTTCCCAGGGGGCTTATAACTATGGCTACACCTTC. The full variable domain, with the rest looked up from reference TRBV9 and TRBJ1-2, is DSGVTQTPKHLITATGQRVTLRCSPRSGDLSVYWYQQSLDQGLQFLIQYYNGEERAKGNILERFSAQQFPDLHSELNLSSLELGDSALYFCASSSQGAYNYGYTFGSGTRLTVV.